The 19 T cell receptor beta chains listed next were all sequenced from one sample in a study of CD8 T cells in ankylosing spondylitis. TCRdb re-called the 5' RACE reads with MiXCR, one entry per CDR3 protein. The repertoire holds 250,000 to 350,000 distinct CDR3 sequences, under 25% seen once, with 3% to 4% in the top ten. Sequenced sample: blood, either unsorted or a sorted T cell fraction (not recorded which). The origin of the receptors is a female donor with ankylosing spondylitis or in good health (not recorded which).

The rearrangement joins TRBV27 to TRBJ2-3; D is unresolved. V was cut by 4 bases and J by 2 bases, with 10 bases left in between. The CDR3 sequence is 14 residues long. Germline V gene lookup returns CDR1 MNHEY and CDR2 SMNVEV (reference sequence). The CDR3 sequence: CASSSHRPTDTQYF. CDR3 nucleotide sequence: TGTGCCAGCAGTTCCCACCGTCCCACAGATACGCAGTATTTT.

This sequence joins TRBV5-1 and TRBJ2-3, with no clear D. The V end was cut by 0 bases, the J end by 3 bases, with 14 bases between. This CDR3 is 16 amino acids long. Per germline, CDR1 SGHRS and CDR2 YFSETQ. As DNA, the CDR3 is TGCGCCAGCAGCTTGGGTGCGACTGGTCGGACAGATACGCAGTATTTT. This codes for CASSLGATGRTDTQYF.

V usage is TRBV7-9 and J usage is TRBJ1-1; TRBD1 might be the D (6 bases). Trimming stripped 1 base from V and 1 base from J, with 13 bases between. Germline-derived CDR1 and CDR2 are SEHNR and FQNEAQ (reference sequence). The CDR3 sequence is 16 residues long. In nucleotides, the CDR3 is TGTGCCAGCAGCTTAGAAATCGGGGGCCGGAACACTGAAGCTTTCTTT. Translation gives CASSLEIGGRNTEAFF.

V is TRBV3-1 and J is TRBJ2-3, with D possibly TRBD2 on 5 matching bases. The V gene's germline CDR1 is LGHDT and CDR2 YNNKEL (reference sequence). Trimming removed 4 bases at V and 5 bases at J, with 10 bases between. This CDR3 spans 13 amino acids. The CDR3 loop is CASSPFGIDTQYF. The CDR3 nucleotides are TGTGCCAGCAGCCCTTTCGGGATAGATACGCAGTATTTT.

This clonotype was observed at least ten times. This CDR3 is CSAGQEKRGAFF. The CDR3 DNA follows: TGCAGTGCTGGACAGGAGAAAAGGGGAGCTTTCTTT. This sequence joins TRBV20-1 and TRBJ1-1, with 7 bases aligning to TRBD1. V was pared by 5 bases and J by 10 bases, with 10 bases of the junction left unmatched. Germline lookup yields CDR1 DFQATT and CDR2 SNEGSKA (reference sequence). This CDR3 has 12 residues.

V is TRBV6-5 and J is TRBJ2-7; 8 nucleotides match TRBD2. Per the germline V gene, CDR1 is MNHEY and CDR2 is SVGAGI. J gave up 4 bases and V 4 bases, and 9 bases lay outside the gene matches. The CDR3 has 15 residues. CDR3 loop: CASSSKWVAGYEQYF. The CDR3 bases are TGTGCCAGCAGTTCCAAGTGGGTAGCGGGATACGAGCAGTACTTC.

This clonotype was picked up a small number of times. The chain couples TRBV28 to TRBJ2-1; 10 positions match TRBD1. CDR1 and CDR2 from the germline V gene are MDHEN and SYDVKM. V trimming: 4 bases; J trimming: 7 bases; junction bases outside the gene matches: 7. The CDR3 loop spans 15 amino acids. For the CDR3, the DNA is TGTGCCAGCAGTTCAAGACAGGGGGCTAGGAATGAGCAGTTCTTC. Translated, it gives CASSSRQGARNEQFF.

This clonotype was recorded a few times. The chain carries TRBV2 and TRBJ2-1; no firm D call. The CDR3 contains 10 residues. Germline lookup yields CDR1 SNHLY and CDR2 FYNNEI. Deletions cut 8 bases from V and 16 bases from J, with 15 bases between. The CDR3 is CASGPKGAFF. Here the CDR3 DNA reads TGTGCCAGCGGGCCCAAGGGTGCATTCTTC.

The chain joins TRBV20-1 to TRBJ2-1; 7 nucleotides agree with TRBD2. Germline V gives CDR1 DFQATT, CDR2 SNEGSKA (reference sequence). The CDR3 totals 12 residues. The V and J ends lost 8 bases and 2 bases, in that order; junction bases with no gene match: 3. CDR3 coding DNA: TGCAGTCGAAGCGGGACCTACAATGAGCAGTTCTTC. The encoded protein is CSRSGTYNEQFF.

The chain uses TRBV6-2 or TRBV6-3 and TRBJ2-1, with 8 bases that match TRBD2. Germline CDR1 is MNHEY and CDR2 is SVGEGT. The junction had 3 bases not matched to a gene; V was cut back by 5 bases and J by 12 bases. The CDR3 spans 11 residues. CDR3 sequence reads: CASSHSGVQFF. The DNA for the CDR3 is TGTGCCAGCAGTCATAGCGGGGTGCAGTTCTTC.

The CDR3 is CASSGTGFDTQYF. Written as DNA, the CDR3 is TGTGCCAGCAGCGGGACCGGGTTTGATACGCAGTATTTT. The rearrangement joins TRBV2 to TRBJ2-3, with D tentatively TRBD1 or TRBD2 (5 bases each). Trimming removed 6 bases from V and 6 bases from J, with 13 bases in between. There are 13 residues in the CDR3. Germline lookup yields CDR1 SNHLY and CDR2 FYNNEI.

The rearrangement joins TRBV10-3 to TRBJ2-7; maybe TRBD1 (6 bases). The CDR3 has 16 residues. CDR1 and CDR2 from the germline V gene are ENHRY and SYGVKD. V dropped 2 bases and J dropped 4 bases, with 18 bases sitting between them. The CDR3 bases are TGTGCCATCAGTGAGAGATCAGGGGCGGATGGTTACGAGCAGTACTTC. It encodes CAISERSGADGYEQYF.

V usage is TRBV5-1 and J usage is TRBJ1-4, with a weak D call TRBD1 (6 bases). Germline values: CDR1 SGHRS, CDR2 YFSETQ. The CDR3 runs to 15 residues. Trimming pared 0 bases from V and 8 bases from J, leaving 14 bases between. The CDR3 nucleotides read TGCGCCAGCAGCTTGGCCCCACAGGGTGCGGAAAAACTGTTTTTT. It yields the protein CASSLAPQGAEKLFF.

This clonotype showed up many times. The V call is TRBV5-5, the J call TRBJ2-1; TRBD1 agrees at 7 bases. Germline lookup yields CDR1 SGHKS and CDR2 YYEKEE (reference sequence). This CDR3 contains 15 residues. V shed 4 bases, J shed 1 base, and the junction held 5 bases outside the gene matches. CDR3 in amino acids: CASSTRDSSYNEQFF. CDR3 coding DNA: TGTGCCAGCAGCACCCGGGACAGTTCCTACAATGAGCAGTTCTTC.

The chain combines TRBV20-1 with TRBJ1-1, with D unclear. Trimming removed 5 bases at V and 0 bases at J, with 10 bases between. Germline CDR1 DFQATT, CDR2 SNEGSKA (reference sequence). This CDR3 region has 13 residues. In DNA form, the CDR3 reads TGCAGTGCTCCACAGAATTTGAACACTGAAGCTTTCTTT. Protein sequence: CSAPQNLNTEAFF.

This clonotype has only a few counts. The chain combines TRBV20-1 with TRBJ1-1; 7 nucleotides agree with TRBD1. In germline, CDR1 is DFQATT, CDR2 SNEGSKA (reference sequence). The CDR3 runs to 14 residues. Trimming at V came to 6 bases and at J to 5 bases, leaving 12 bases not matched to a gene. The CDR3 region is CSAPGGGSGTEAFF. In nucleotides, the CDR3 is TGCAGTGCCCCGGGAGGGGGCAGCGGAACTGAAGCTTTCTTT.

This clonotype was seen only a few times. V is TRBV20-1 and J is TRBJ1-6, with D unresolved. V was shortened by 1 base and J by 7 bases, with 8 bases between the two germline ends. Germline values: CDR1 DFQATT, CDR2 SNEGSKA (reference sequence). This CDR3 is built from 13 residues. The CDR3 protein is CSARGTVNSPLHF. The CDR3, as DNA: TGCAGTGCTAGAGGCACAGTAAATTCACCCCTCCACTTT.

The chain couples TRBV9 to TRBJ2-1; 11 nucleotides agree with TRBD2. With 3 bases clipped from V and 8 bases from J, the junction kept 13 bases outside the gene matches. Germline lookup yields CDR1 SGDLS and CDR2 YYNGEE. This CDR3 comprises 17 residues. The CDR3 region is CASSEGFGSGRADEQFF. CDR3 bases: TGTGCCAGCAGCGAGGGGTTTGGTAGCGGGAGGGCGGATGAGCAGTTCTTC. The whole variable domain, remainder taken from reference TRBV9 and TRBJ2-1, is DSGVTQTPKHLITATGQRVTLRCSPRSGDLSVYWYQQSLDQGLQFLIQYYNGEERAKGNILERFSAQQFPDLHSELNLSSLELGDSALYFCASSEGFGSGRADEQFFGPGTRLTVL.

This clonotype was detected many times. This chain connects TRBV20-1 to TRBJ2-5, with 11 nucleotides matching TRBD2. The CDR3 totals 14 residues. CDR1 is DFQATT, CDR2 SNEGSKA, per germline (reference sequence). The V and J ends lost 7 bases and 4 bases, in that order; junction bases with no gene match: 8. CDR3 region: CSVWLTSGGETQYF. CDR3 DNA sequence: TGCAGTGTGTGGTTAACTAGCGGGGGAGAGACCCAGTACTTC.